This note documents a single T cell receptor (beta chain) sequence. The germline V gene has CDR1 MNHEY and CDR2 SVGAGI. The CDR3 has 15 amino acids. V lost 2 bases, J lost 4 bases, and 14 bases lay in between. The CDR3 regions of TCR beta were amplified from RNA transcripts. In the first-round RT-PCR of the TCR CDR3, the HTBI primer set was used. In TCRdb, the multiplex PCR reads were re-called with MiXCR into one record per CDR3 protein. The repertoire has 610,000 or so distinct CDR3 sequences, about 43% of them found once; the top ten carry about 8%. The sample comes from a study of T cells in Graves' hyperthyroidism and ophthalmopathy. Uncontrolled infections, other autoimmune diseases, pregnancy or lactation led to exclusion of patients.

This receptor was taken from a woman aged 18-29 years with Graves' hyperthyroidism. V gene TRBV6-5 combines with J gene TRBJ1-2; possibly TRBD1 for D (5 bases). The sample consisted of peripheral blood or thyroid tissue (not recorded which). CDR3 in DNA: TGTGCCAGCAGTTACCGGGGCAGGGATTCCTATGGCTACACCTTC. This sequence encodes CASSYRGRDSYGYTF.